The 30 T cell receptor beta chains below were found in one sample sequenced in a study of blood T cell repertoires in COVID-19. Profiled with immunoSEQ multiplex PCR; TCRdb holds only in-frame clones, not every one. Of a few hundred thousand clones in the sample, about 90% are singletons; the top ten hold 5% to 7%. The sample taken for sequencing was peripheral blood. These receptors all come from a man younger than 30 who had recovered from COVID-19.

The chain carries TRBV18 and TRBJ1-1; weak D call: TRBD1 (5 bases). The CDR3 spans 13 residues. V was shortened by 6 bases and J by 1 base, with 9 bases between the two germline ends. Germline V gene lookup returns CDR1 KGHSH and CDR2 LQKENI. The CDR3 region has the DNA TGTGCCAGCTCTACCACAGGGAACACTGAAGCTTTCTTT. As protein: CASSTTGNTEAFF.

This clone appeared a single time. CDR3 in amino acids: CASSSSGPGMNSPLHF. The CDR3 DNA sequence: TGTGCCAGCAGCTCGTCAGGGCCAGGGATGAATTCACCCCTCCACTTT. The chain joins TRBV7-9 to TRBJ1-6, with a tentative D call TRBD1 (5 bases). The length of the CDR3 is 16 residues. V gave up 4 bases and J gave up 7 bases, with 17 bases separating them. Germline V gene sequence: CDR1 SEHNR, CDR2 FQNEAQ (reference sequence).

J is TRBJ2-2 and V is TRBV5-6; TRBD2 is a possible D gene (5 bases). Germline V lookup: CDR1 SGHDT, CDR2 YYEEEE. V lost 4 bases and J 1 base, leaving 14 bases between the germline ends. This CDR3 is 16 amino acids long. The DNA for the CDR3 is TGTGCCAGCAGCCCCATGAGGGCCGGGAACACCGGGGAGCTGTTTTTT. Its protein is CASSPMRAGNTGELFF.

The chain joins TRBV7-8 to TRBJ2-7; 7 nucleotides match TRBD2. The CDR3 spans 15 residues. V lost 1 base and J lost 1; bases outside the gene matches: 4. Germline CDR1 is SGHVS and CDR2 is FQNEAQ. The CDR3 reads CASSLGRGESYEQYF. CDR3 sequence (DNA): TGTGCCAGCAGCTTAGGTCGGGGGGAATCCTACGAGCAGTACTTC.

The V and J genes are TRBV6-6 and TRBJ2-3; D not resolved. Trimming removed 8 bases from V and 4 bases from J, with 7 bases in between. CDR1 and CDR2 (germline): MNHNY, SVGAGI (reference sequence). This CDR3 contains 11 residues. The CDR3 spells CASRSPDTQYF. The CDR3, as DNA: TGTGCCAGCCGGAGTCCAGATACGCAGTATTTT.

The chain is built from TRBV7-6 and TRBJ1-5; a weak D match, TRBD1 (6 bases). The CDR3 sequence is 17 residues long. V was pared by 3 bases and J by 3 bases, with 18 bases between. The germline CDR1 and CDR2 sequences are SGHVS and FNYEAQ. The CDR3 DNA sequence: TGTGCCAGCAGCTTGTCCCCCGGGACACCAGTCAATCAGCCCCAGCATTTT. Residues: CASSLSPGTPVNQPQHF.

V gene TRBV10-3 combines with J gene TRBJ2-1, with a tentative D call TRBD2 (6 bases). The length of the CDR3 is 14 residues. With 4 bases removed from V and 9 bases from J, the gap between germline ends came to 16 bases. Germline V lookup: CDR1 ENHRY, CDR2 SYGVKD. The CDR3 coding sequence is TGTGCCATCAGTGGGGGACTTGTCGCTGGTGAGCAGTTCTTC. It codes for CAISGGLVAGEQFF.

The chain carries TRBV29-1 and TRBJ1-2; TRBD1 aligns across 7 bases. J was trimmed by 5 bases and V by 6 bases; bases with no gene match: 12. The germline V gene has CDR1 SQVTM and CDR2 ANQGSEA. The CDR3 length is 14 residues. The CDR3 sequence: CSVYTTGTAYGYTF. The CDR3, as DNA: TGCAGCGTGTATACCACCGGGACAGCTTATGGCTACACCTTC.

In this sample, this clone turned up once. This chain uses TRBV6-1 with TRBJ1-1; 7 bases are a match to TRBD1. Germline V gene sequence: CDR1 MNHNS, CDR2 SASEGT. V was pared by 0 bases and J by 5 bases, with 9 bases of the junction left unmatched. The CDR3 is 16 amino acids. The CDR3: CASSEATGQPTTEAFF. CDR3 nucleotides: TGTGCCAGCAGTGAAGCGACGGGACAGCCAACTACTGAAGCTTTCTTT.

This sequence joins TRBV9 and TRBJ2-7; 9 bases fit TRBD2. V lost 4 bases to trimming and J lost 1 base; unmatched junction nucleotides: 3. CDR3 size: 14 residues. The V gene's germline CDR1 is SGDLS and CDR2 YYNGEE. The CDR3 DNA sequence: TGTGCCAGCAGCAGCGGGGGGCAGTCCTACGAGCAGTACTTC. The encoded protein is CASSSGGQSYEQYF.

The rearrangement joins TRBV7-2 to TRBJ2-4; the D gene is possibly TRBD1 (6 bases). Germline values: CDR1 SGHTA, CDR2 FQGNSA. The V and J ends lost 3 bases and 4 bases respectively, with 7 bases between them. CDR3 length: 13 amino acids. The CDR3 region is CASSFTGKNIQYF. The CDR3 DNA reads TGTGCCAGCAGCTTTACAGGGAAAAACATTCAGTACTTC.

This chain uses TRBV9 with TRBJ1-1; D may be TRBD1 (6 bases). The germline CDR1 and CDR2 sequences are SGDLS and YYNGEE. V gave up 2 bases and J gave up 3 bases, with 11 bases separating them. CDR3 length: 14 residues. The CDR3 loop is CASSVTGLDTEAFF. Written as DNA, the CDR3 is TGTGCCAGCAGCGTCACAGGGTTGGACACTGAAGCTTTCTTT.

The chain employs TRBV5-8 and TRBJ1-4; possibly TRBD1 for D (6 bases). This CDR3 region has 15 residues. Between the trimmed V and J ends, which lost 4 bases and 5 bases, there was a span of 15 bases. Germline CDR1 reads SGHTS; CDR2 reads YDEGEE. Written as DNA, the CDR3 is TGTGCCAGCAGCCCCTCCGGGACATTCAATGAAAAACTGTTTTTT. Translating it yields CASSPSGTFNEKLFF.

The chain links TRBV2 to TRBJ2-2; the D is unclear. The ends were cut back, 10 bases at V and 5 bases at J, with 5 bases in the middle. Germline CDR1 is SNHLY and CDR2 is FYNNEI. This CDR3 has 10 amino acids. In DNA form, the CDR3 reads TGTGCCACCTATACCGGGGAGCTGTTTTTT. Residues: CATYTGELFF.

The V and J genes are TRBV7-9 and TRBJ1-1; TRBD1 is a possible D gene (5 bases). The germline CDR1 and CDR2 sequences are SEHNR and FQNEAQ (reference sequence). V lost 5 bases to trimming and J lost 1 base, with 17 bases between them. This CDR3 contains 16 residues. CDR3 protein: CASSRGRAGGNTEAFF. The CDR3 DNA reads TGTGCCAGCAGCCGGGGGAGAGCAGGCGGGAACACTGAAGCTTTCTTT.

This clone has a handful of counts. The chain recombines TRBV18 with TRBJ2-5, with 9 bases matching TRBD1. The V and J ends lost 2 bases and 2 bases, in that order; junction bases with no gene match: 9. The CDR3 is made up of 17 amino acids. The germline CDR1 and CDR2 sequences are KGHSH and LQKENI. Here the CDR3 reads CASSPTSGQGGQETQYF. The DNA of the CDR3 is TGTGCCAGCTCACCAACGTCGGGACAGGGCGGGCAAGAGACCCAGTACTTC.

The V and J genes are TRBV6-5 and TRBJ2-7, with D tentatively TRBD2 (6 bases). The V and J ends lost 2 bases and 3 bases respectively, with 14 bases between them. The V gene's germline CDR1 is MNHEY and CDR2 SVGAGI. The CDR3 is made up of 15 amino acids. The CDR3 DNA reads TGTGCCAGCAGTTACACGCAGGGAGGAGGCTACGAGCAGTACTTC. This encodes CASSYTQGGGYEQYF.

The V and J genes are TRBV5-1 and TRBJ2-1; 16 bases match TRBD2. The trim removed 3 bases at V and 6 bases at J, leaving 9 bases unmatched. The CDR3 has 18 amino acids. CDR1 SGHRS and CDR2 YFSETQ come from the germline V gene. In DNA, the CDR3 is TGCGCCAGCAGCTCCGGGACTAGCGGGGGGGTTTCCGGCAATGAGCAGTTCTTC. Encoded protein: CASSSGTSGGVSGNEQFF.

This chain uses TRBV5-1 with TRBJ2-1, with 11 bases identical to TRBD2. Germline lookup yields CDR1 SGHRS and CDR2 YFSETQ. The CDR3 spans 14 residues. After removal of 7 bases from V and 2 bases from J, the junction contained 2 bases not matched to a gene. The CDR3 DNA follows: TGCGCCAGCGGGACTAGCGGAACCTACAATGAGCAGTTCTTC. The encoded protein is CASGTSGTYNEQFF.

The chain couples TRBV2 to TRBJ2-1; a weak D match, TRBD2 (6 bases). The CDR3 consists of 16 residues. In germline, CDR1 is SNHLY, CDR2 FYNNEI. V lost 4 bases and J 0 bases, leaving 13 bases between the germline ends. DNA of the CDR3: TGTGCCAGCAGTGGGGACTCTGCGAGCTCCTACAATGAGCAGTTCTTC. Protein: CASSGDSASSYNEQFF.

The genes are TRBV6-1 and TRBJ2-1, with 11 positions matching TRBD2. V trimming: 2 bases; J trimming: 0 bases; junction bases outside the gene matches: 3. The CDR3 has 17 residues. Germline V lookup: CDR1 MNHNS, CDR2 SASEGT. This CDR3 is CASSELAGGSSYNEQFF. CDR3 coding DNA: TGTGCCAGCAGTGAATTAGCGGGAGGGAGCTCCTACAATGAGCAGTTCTTC.

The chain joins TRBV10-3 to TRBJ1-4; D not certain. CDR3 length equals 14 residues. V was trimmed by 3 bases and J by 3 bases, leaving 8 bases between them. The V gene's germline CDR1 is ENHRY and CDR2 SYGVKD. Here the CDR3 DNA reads TGTGCCATCAGTGATAAGGGAGCTAATGAAAAACTGTTTTTT. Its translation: CAISDKGANEKLFF.

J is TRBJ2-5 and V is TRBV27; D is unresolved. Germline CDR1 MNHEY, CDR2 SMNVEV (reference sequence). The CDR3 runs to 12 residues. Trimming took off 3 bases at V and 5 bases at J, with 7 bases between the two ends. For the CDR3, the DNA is TGTGCCAGCAGTTTCACGGGTGAGACCCAGTACTTC. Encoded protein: CASSFTGETQYF.

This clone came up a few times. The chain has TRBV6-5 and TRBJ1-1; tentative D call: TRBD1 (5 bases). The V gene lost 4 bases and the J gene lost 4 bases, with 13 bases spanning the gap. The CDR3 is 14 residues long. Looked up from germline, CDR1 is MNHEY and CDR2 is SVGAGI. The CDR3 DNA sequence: TGTGCCAGCAGTTTATCATGGGGCAGCACTGAAGCTTTCTTT. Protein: CASSLSWGSTEAFF.

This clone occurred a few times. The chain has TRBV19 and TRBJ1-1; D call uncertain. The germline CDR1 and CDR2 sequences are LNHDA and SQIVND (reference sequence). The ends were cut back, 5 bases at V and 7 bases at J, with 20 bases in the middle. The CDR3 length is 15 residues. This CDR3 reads CASSPTHIEGLEAFF. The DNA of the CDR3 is TGTGCCAGTAGTCCTACGCATATAGAGGGCCTTGAAGCTTTCTTT.

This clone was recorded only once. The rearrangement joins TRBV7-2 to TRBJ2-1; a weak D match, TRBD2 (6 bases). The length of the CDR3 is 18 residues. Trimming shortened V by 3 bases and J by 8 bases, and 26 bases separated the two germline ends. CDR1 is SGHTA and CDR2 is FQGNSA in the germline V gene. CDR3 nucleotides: TGTGCCAGCAGCTTTGAGTCGACGTCGTCCGGGAGAGGCGATGAGCAGTTCTTC. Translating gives CASSFESTSSGRGDEQFF.

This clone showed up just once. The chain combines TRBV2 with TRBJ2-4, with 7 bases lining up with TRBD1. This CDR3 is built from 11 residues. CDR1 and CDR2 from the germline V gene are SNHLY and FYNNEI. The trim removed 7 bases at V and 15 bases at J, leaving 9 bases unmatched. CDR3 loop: CASTGQAVTYF. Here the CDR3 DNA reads TGTGCCAGCACCGGACAGGCGGTGACGTACTTC.

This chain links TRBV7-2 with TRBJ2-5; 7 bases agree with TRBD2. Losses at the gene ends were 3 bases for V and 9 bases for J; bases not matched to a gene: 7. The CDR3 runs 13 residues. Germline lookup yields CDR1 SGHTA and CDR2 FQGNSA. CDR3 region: CASSFGTIGAQYF. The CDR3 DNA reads TGTGCCAGCAGCTTTGGGACTATTGGGGCCCAGTACTTC.

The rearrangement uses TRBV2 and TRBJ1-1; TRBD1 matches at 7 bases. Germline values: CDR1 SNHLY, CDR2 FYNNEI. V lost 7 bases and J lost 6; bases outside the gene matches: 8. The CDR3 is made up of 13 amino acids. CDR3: CASTIDRAAEAFF. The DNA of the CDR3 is TGTGCCAGCACGATCGACAGGGCGGCTGAAGCTTTCTTT.

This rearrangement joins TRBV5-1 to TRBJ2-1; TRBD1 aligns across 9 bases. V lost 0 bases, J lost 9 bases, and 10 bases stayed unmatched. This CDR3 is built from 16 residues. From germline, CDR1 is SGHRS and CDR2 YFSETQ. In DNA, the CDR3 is TGCGCCAGCAGCTTGGATCCTGGGACAGGGATCACTGAGCAGTTCTTC. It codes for CASSLDPGTGITEQFF.